This TCR beta chain was obtained from a study of T cells after yellow fever vaccination (dated by TCRdb to the late 2010s). Regarding the complete study: The SMART-Seq v4 Ultra Low Input RNA kit was used to prepare libraries from fractions with low cell numbers. To track T-cell clones before and after primary and booster YFV17D yellow fever vaccination, bulk TCR alpha and beta repertoires were sequenced longitudinally. The cohort comprised two healthy male donors, one aged 18 to 29 and one aged 30 to 39 years. Blood samples were taken at several timepoints before and after primary and secondary immunization, and bulk PBMC replicates and cell subsets were isolated. Results and caveats for the whole study, not just this receptor: FACS-sorted repertoires could contain abundant contaminating clonotypes from the bulk population, so computational filtering was required. The secondary T-cell response was found to be weaker but faster than the primary response, with a peak reached on day 5 rather than on day 15. Because only a couple of donors were included in the study, the extent to which the findings can be generalized is limited. Most clones expanded after primary vaccination (around 96% of CD4 and approximately 86% of CD8) were re-detected after the booster, suggesting that broad memory maintenance occurred. A small share of clonotypes occurred in both CD4 and CD8 compartments, likely arising from convergent recombination.

TCR cDNA was synthesized by 5'RACE template switching, through which a universal primer site and unique molecular identifiers were introduced. Priming of cDNA synthesis was performed from both the TCR alpha and TCR beta constant segments. Two PCR steps were used to amplify libraries, with sample barcodes and sequencing adapters being added in the second step. Sequencing of libraries was performed on Illumina HiSeq 2500 (2x100 bp) or NovaSeq (2x150 bp). As for the authors' bioinformatics: Demultiplexing of reads and collapsing into UMI consensus sequences were performed with MIGEC, and V(D)J alignment was carried out with MiXCR. Clonotypes responding to the vaccine were identified with edgeR on replicate PBMC samples, with the criteria of FDR below 0.01 and a log2 fold change above 5 up to day 15. Bulk clonotypes were assigned CD4 or CD8 identity according to which sequenced CD4 or CD8 repertoire held them at higher abundance. The public reads were reprocessed in TCRdb via fastp at Q25 and MiXCR, keeping in-frame beta chains. Merged by CDR3 protein, the rows form single entries marked with the most common genes and DNA. TCRdb's processing, not the authors' own work, is the source of the V and J calls. The sample table records 300,000 or so distinct CDR3 sequences; about 8.3% of these occur just once. Of the sample, approximately 15% falls within the top ten clones.

The intended sense of this specimen's treatment or condition label: live attenuated yellow fever vaccine strain. At each blood-draw timepoint, two biological replicates of bulk PBMCs were obtained. PBMCs were isolated from peripheral blood using a standard Ficoll-Paque protocol. TriZol was used to extract RNA from bulk PBMCs, CD4 and CD8 fractions, and dextramer-positive and dextramer-negative fractions. Concerning this clonotype: The clone's antigen remains unknown. No much larger clone exists at a distance of one base, and base qualities are not known.

The clonotype was recovered from a young man who received the YFV17D yellow fever vaccine. The sequencing used PBMCs, collected roughly 47 days after the first yellow fever vaccination.

The nucleotides read TGTGCCAGCTCACCACGGCCCTCCGGGACGGGAAACACCGGGGAGCTGTTTTTT. Translation gives CASSPRPSGTGNTGELFF. Recombination linked TRBV18 to TRBJ2-2; the D element might be TRBD1 or TRBD2, as each aligns at 5 bases. Looking up the germline V gene yields CDR1 KGHSH and CDR2 LQKENI. V and J are truncated by 1 base and 2 bases respectively, leaving an intervening sequence of 17 bases. From cysteine to phenylalanine, the CDR3 is 18 amino acids long. The only DNA kept is the CDR3, 54 bases in frame from the first base. The reference TRBV18 and TRBJ2-2 proteins fill in what lies around the CDR3, so the full variable domain reads NAGVMQNPRHLVRRRGQEARLRCSPMKGHSHVYWYRQLPEEGLKFMVYLQKENIIDESGMPKERFSAEFPKEGPSILRIQQVVRGDSAAYFCASSPRPSGTGNTGELFFGEGSRLTVL.